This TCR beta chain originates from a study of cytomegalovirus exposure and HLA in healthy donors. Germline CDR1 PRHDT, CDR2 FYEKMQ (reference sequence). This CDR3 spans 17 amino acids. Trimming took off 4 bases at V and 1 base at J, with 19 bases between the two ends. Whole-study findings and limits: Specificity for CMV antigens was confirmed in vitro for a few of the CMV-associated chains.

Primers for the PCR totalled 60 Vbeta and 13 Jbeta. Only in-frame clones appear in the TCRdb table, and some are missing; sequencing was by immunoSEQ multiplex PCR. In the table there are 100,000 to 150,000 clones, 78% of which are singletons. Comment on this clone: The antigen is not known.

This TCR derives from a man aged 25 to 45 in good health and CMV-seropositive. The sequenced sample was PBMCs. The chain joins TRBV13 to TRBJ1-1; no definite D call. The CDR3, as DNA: TGTGCCAGCAGCTCGACCCCGGGAGTAACTCGGAACACTGAAGCTTTCTTT. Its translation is CASSSTPGVTRNTEAFF. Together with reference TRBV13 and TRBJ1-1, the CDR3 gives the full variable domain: AAGVIQSPRHLIKEKRETATLKCYPIPRHDTVYWYQQGPGQDPQFLISFYEKMQSDKGSIPDRFSAQQFSDYHSELNMSSLELGDSALYFCASSSTPGVTRNTEAFFGQGTRLTVV.